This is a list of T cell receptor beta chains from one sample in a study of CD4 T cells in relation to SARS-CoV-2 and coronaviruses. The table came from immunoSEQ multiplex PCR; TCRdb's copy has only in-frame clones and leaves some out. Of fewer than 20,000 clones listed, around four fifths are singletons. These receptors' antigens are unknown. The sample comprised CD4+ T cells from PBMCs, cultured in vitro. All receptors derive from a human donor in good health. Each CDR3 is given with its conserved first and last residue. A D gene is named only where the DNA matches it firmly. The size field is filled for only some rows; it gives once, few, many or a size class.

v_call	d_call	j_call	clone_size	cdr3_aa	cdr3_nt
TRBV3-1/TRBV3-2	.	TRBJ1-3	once	CASSQITVGNTIYF	TGTGCCAGCAGCCAAATCACGGTTGGAAACACCATATATTTT
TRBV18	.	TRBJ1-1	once	CASSPPSRGHGEAFF	TGTGCCAGCTCACCACCGTCCCGGGGGCATGGTGAAGCTTTCTTT
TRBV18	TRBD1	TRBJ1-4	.	CASSRPTGGNEKLFF	TGTGCCAGCTCACGACCGACAGGGGGAAATGAAAAACTGTTTTTT
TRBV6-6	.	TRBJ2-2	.	CASLQGAGGTGELFF	TGTGCCAGCCTCCAGGGGGCGGGAGGAACCGGGGAGCTGTTTTTT
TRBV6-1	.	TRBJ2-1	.	CASSELFGGPGYNEQFF	TGTGCCAGCAGTGAACTCTTTGGGGGGCCGGGGTACAATGAGCAGTTCTTC
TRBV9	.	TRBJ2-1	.	CASSPEGGGGYNEQFF	TGTGCCAGCAGCCCCGAGGGCGGAGGCGGCTACAATGAGCAGTTCTTC
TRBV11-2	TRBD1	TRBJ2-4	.	CASSPTRTGGLGIQYF	TGTGCCAGCAGCCCAACCCGGACAGGGGGCCTGGGCATTCAGTACTTC
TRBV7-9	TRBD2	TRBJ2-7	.	CASSVGTSSWDEQYF	TGTGCCAGCAGCGTCGGGACTAGCTCGTGGGACGAGCAGTACTTC
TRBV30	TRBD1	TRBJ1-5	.	CAWSRQGDQPQHF	TGTGCCTGGAGCCGACAGGGGGATCAGCCCCAGCATTTT
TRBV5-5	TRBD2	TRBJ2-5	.	CASSLIAGGPRETQYF	TGTGCCAGCAGCTTGATAGCGGGAGGGCCTAGGGAGACCCAGTACTTC
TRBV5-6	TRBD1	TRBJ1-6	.	CASSLKGARPEPLHF	TGTGCCAGCAGCTTGAAGGGGGCGAGGCCGGAACCCCTCCACTTT
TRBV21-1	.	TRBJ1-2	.	CASPREVPTNYGYTF	TGTGCCAGCCCGAGGGAAGTCCCAACCAACTATGGCTACACCTTC
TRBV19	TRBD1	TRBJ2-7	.	CASSFRDRGYEQYF	TGTGCCAGTAGTTTCCGGGACAGGGGCTACGAGCAGTACTTC
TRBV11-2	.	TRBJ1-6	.	CASSSDSPLHF	TGTGCCAGCAGCTCCGATTCACCCCTCCACTTT
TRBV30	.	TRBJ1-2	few	CAAGVSYTF	TGTGCCGCGGGGGTTAGCTACACCTTC
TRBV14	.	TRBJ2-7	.	CASSQGLRYVQYF	TGTGCCAGCAGCCAAGGTCTGCGATACGTGCAGTACTTC
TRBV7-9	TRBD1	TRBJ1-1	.	CAAGRGEGTEAFF	TGTGCCGCCGGCAGGGGGGAGGGGACTGAAGCTTTCTTT
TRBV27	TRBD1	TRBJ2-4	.	CASSLFAQGADIQYF	TGTGCCAGCAGTTTATTCGCACAGGGGGCAGACATTCAGTACTTC
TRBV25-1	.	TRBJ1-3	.	CASRPRDRIYF	TGTGCCAGCCGCCCGCGAGACCGCATATATTTT
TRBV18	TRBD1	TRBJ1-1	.	CASSPEGQGTTEAFF	TGTGCCAGCTCACCAGAGGGACAGGGTACCACTGAAGCTTTCTTT
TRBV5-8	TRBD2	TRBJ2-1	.	CASRVGLAGYNEQFF	TGTGCCAGCAGGGTGGGGCTAGCGGGGTACAATGAGCAGTTCTTC
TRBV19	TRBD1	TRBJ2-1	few	CASTTGDRDNEQFF	TGTGCCAGTACCACAGGGGACAGAGACAATGAGCAGTTCTTC
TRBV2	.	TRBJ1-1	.	CASSERRGSTEAFF	TGTGCCAGCAGTGAACGCCGGGGGAGCACTGAAGCTTTCTTT
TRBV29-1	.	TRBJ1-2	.	CSVGGKYGYTF	TGCAGCGTTGGAGGCAAGTATGGCTACACCTTC
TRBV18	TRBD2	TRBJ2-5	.	CASSPGLAGVRETQYF	TGTGCCAGCTCCCCAGGACTAGCGGGAGTTCGGGAGACCCAGTACTTC
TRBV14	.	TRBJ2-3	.	CASRRTGVTDTQYF	TGTGCCAGCAGGCGGACCGGTGTCACAGATACGCAGTATTTT
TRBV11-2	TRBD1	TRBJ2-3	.	CASSLDSTGRGDTQYF	TGTGCCAGCAGCTTAGATTCGACAGGGCGAGGAGATACGCAGTATTTT
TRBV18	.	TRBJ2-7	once	CASSRQAGLSPYEQYF	TGTGCCAGCTCACGACAAGCCGGGCTCTCACCCTACGAGCAGTACTTC
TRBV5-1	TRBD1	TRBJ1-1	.	CASSPRTGGNTEAFF	TGCGCCAGCAGCCCCCGGACAGGGGGGAACACTGAAGCTTTCTTT
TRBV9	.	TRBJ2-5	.	CASSPSPAPNSNQYF	TGTGCCAGCAGCCCGAGCCCCGCCCCAAACTCCAACCAGTACTTC
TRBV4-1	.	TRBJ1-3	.	CASSQETGLAGNTIYF	TGCGCCAGCAGCCAAGAGACGGGGTTGGCTGGAAACACCATATATTTT
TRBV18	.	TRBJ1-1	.	CASSRDWGMNTEAFF	TGTGCCAGCTCACGAGATTGGGGTATGAACACTGAAGCTTTCTTT
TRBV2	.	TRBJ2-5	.	CASSVGQYEETQYF	TGTGCCAGCAGTGTTGGACAATACGAAGAGACCCAGTACTTC
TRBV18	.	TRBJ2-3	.	CASSPPAADTQYF	TGTGCCAGCTCACCACCCGCAGCAGATACGCAGTATTTT
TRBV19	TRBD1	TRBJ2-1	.	CASKQGSSYNEQFF	TGTGCCAGTAAACAGGGGAGCTCCTACAATGAGCAGTTCTTC
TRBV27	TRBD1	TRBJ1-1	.	CASSFLTGPTEAFF	TGTGCCAGCAGTTTTCTGACAGGGCCGACTGAAGCTTTCTTT
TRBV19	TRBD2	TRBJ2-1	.	CASSSTSGRVGERNEQFF	TGTGCCAGTTCTTCGACTAGCGGGAGGGTTGGGGAAAGGAATGAGCAGTTCTTC
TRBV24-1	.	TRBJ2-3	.	CATSDFPNKAPQYF	TGTGCCACCAGTGATTTCCCTAACAAAGCCCCGCAGTATTTT
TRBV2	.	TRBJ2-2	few	CASKSPGGTGELFF	TGTGCCAGCAAAAGTCCCGGGGGCACCGGGGAGCTGTTTTTT
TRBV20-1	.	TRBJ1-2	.	CSVSDSYGYTF	TGCAGTGTGTCCGACTCCTATGGCTACACCTTC
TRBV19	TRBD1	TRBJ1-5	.	CASSIQGDLGQPQHF	TGTGCCAGTAGTATACAGGGGGATCTTGGTCAGCCCCAGCATTTT
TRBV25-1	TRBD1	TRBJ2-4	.	CASSDDRATGNIQYF	TGTGCCAGCAGTGACGACAGGGCCACTGGAAACATTCAGTACTTC
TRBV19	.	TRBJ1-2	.	CASSMVTGRTNYGYTF	TGTGCCAGTAGTATGGTGACAGGCCGCACTAACTATGGCTACACCTTC
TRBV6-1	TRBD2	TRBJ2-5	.	CASSEGGGFLTSGKKETQYF	TGTGCCAGCAGTGAAGGGGGGGGGTTTTTGACTAGCGGGAAAAAAGAGACCCAGTACTTC
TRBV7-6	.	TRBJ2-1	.	CASRFNQGSSYNEQFF	TGTGCCAGCAGGTTTAACCAGGGGAGCTCCTACAATGAGCAGTTCTTC
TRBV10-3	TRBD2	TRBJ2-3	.	CAISDGGSLGVDTQYF	TGTGCCATCAGTGACGGCGGGAGCTTGGGGGTAGATACGCAGTATTTT
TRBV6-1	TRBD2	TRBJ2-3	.	CASSEIGSTSVISTDTQYF	TGTGCCAGCAGTGAAATAGGGTCGACTAGCGTAATTAGCACAGATACGCAGTATTTT
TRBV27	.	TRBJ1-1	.	CASTPRGSFMNTEAFF	TGTGCCAGCACCCCCAGGGGTAGCTTTATGAACACTGAAGCTTTCTTT
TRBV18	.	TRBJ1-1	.	CASSRGSNTGITEAFF	TGTGCCAGCTCACGGGGGTCTAACACAGGGATCACTGAAGCTTTCTTT
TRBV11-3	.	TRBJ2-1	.	CASSSGTGAVQRQFF	TGTGCCAGCAGCTCAGGTACCGGGGCAGTCCAAAGGCAGTTCTTC
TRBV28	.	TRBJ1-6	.	CASSLFPTRGSHSPLHF	TGTGCCAGCAGTTTATTTCCCACTAGGGGATCGCATTCACCCCTCCACTTT
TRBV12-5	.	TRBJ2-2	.	CATQGQNTGELFF	TGTGCTACGCAGGGCCAGAACACCGGGGAGCTGTTTTTT
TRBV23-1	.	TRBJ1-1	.	CASTSGTPLNTEAFF	TGCGCCAGCACCTCCGGGACACCTTTGAACACTGAAGCTTTCTTT
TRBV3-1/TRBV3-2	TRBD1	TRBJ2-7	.	CASSPRDRTYEQYF	TGTGCCAGCAGCCCCCGGGACAGAACCTACGAGCAGTACTTC